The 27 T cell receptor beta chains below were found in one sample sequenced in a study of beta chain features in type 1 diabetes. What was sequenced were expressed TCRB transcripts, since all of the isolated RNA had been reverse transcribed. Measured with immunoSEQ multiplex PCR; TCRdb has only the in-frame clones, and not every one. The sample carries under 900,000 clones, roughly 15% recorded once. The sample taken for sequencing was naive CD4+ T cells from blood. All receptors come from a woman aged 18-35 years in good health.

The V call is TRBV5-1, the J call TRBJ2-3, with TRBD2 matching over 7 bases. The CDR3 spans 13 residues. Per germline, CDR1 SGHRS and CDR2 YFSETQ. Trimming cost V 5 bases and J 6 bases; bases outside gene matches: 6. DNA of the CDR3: TGCGCCAGCAGGACCGCCGGGGGGGATACGCAGTATTTT. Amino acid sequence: CASRTAGGDTQYF. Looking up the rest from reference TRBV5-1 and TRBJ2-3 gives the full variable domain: KAGVTQTPRYLIKTRGQQVTLSCSPISGHRSVSWYQQTPGQGLQFLFEYFSETQRNKGNFPGRFSGRQFSNSRSEMNVSTLELGDSALYLCASRTAGGDTQYFGPGTRLTVL.

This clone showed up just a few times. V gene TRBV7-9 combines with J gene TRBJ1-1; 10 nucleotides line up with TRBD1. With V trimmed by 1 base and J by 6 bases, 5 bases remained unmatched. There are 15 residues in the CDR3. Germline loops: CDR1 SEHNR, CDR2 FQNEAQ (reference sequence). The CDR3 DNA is TGTGCCAGCAGCTTAGGTTCCGGGACAGGGGCTGAAGCTTTCTTT. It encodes CASSLGSGTGAEAFF.

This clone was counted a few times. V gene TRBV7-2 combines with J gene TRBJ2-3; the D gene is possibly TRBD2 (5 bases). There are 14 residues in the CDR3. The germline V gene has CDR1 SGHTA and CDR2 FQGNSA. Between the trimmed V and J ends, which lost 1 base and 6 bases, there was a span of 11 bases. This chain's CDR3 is CASSLVGGSDTQYF. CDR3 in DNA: TGTGCCAGCAGCTTAGTTGGCGGGTCCGATACGCAGTATTTT.

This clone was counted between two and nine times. The CDR3 sequence: CASSQAAGSAPYEQYF. CDR3 bases: TGTGCCAGCAGCCAGGCTGCCGGGTCCGCCCCCTACGAGCAGTACTTC. This chain joins TRBV7-2 and TRBJ2-7; D ambiguous. From germline, CDR1 is SGHTA and CDR2 FQGNSA. CDR3 length: 16 amino acids. V was trimmed by 5 bases and J by 2 bases, leaving 19 bases between them.

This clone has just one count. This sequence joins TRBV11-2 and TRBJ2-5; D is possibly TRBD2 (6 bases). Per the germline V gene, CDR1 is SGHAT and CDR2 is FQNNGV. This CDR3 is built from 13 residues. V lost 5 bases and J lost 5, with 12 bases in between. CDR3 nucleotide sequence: TGTGCCAGCAGCCCCCGGGACTCGGAGACCCAGTACTTC. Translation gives CASSPRDSETQYF.

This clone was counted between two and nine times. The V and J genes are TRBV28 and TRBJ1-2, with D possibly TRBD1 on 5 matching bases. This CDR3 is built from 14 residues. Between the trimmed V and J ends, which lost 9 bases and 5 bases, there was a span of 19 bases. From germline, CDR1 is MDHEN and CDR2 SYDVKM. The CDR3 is CASKGPGPTYGYTF. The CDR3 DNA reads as TGTGCCAGTAAGGGACCTGGGCCGACTTATGGCTACACCTTC.

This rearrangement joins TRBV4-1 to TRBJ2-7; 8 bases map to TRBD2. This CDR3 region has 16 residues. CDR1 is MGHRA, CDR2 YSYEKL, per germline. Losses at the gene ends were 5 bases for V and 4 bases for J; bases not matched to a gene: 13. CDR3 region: CASSLYVAGLVYEQYF. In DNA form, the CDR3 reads TGCGCCAGCAGCTTATATGTAGCGGGATTGGTATACGAGCAGTACTTC.

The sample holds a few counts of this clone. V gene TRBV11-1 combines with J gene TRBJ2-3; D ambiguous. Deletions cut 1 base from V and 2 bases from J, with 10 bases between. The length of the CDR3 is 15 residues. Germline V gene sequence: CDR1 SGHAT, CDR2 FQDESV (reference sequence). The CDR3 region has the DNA TGTGCCAGCAGCTTAGAAGGCAGCCCCACAGATACGCAGTATTTT. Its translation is CASSLEGSPTDTQYF.

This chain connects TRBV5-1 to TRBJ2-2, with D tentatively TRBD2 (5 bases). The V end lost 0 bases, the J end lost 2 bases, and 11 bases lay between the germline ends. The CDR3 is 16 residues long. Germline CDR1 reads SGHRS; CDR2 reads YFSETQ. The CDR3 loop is CASSLAWLANTGELFF. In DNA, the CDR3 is TGCGCCAGCAGCTTGGCCTGGCTAGCAAACACCGGGGAGCTGTTTTTT.

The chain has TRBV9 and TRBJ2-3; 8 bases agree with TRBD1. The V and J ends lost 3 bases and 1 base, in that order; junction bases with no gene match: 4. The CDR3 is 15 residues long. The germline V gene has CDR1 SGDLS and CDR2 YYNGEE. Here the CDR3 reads CASSGLTGGTDTQYF. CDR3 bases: TGTGCCAGCAGCGGGCTGACAGGGGGCACAGATACGCAGTATTTT.

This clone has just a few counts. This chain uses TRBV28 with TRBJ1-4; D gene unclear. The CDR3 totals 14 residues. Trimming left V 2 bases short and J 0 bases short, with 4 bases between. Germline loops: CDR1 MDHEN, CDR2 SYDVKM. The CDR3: CASSLTTTNEKLFF. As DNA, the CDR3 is TGTGCCAGCAGTTTAACTACAACTAATGAAAAACTGTTTTTT.

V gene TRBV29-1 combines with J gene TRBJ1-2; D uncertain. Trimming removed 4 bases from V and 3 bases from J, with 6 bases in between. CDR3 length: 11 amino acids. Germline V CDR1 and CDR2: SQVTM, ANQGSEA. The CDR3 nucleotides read TGCAGCGTTGTAGAATACTATGGCTACACCTTC. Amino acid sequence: CSVVEYYGYTF.

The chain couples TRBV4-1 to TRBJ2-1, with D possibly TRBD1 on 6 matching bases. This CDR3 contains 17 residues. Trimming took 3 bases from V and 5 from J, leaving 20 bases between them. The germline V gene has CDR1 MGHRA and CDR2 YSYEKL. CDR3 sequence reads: CASSQVLQGKRDNEQFF. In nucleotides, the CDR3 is TGCGCCAGCAGCCAGGTTCTACAGGGTAAACGCGACAATGAGCAGTTCTTC.

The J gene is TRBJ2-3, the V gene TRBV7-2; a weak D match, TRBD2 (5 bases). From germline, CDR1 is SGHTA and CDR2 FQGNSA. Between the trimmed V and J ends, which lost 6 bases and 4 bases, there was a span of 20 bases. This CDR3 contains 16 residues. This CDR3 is CASRKTGGRWADTQYF. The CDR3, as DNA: TGTGCCAGCAGGAAGACGGGCGGGCGGTGGGCAGATACGCAGTATTTT.

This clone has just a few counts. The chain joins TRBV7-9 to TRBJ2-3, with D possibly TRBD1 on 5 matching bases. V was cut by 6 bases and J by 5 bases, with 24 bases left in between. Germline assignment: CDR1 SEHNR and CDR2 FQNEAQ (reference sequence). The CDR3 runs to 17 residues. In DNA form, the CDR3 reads TGTGCCAGCAGGGACATCGGGTGGCAGGACCCGGGAGATACGCAGTATTTT. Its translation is CASRDIGWQDPGDTQYF.

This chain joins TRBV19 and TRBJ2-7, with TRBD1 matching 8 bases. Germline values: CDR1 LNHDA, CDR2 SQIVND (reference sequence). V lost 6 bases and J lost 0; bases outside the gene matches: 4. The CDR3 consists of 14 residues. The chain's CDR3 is CASSRGPVSYEQYF. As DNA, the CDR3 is TGTGCCAGTAGCAGGGGGCCGGTCTCCTACGAGCAGTACTTC. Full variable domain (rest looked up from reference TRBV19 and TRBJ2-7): DGGITQSPKYLFRKEGQNVTLSCEQNLNHDAMYWYRQDPGQGLRLIYYSQIVNDFQKGDIAEGYSVSREKKESFPLTVTSAQKNPTAFYLCASSRGPVSYEQYFGPGTRLTVT.

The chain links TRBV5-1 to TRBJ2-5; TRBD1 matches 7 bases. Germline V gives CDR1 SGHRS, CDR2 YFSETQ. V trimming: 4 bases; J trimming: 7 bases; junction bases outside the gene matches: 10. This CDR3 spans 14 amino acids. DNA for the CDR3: TGCGCCAGCAGCGAGGACAGGCCCTCGGGGACCCAGTACTTC. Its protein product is CASSEDRPSGTQYF.

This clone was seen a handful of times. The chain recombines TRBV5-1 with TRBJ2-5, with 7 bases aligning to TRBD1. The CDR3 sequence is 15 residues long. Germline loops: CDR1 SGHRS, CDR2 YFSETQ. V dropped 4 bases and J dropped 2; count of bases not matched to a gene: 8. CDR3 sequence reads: CASSKKTGQQETQYF. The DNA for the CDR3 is TGCGCCAGCAGCAAGAAAACGGGACAGCAAGAGACCCAGTACTTC.

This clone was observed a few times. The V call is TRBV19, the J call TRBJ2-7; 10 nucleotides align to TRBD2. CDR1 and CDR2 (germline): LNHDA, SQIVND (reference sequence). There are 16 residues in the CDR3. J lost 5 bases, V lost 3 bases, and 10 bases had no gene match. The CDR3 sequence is CASSMQASGSRDEQYF. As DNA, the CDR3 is TGTGCCAGTAGTATGCAGGCTAGCGGGAGCAGGGACGAGCAGTACTTC.

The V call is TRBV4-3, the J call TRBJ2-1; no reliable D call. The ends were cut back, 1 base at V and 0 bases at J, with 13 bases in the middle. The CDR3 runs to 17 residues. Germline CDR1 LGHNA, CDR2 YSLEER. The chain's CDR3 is CASSQGVGLSSYNEQFF. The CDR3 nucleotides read TGCGCCAGCAGCCAAGGAGTAGGGCTGAGCTCCTACAATGAGCAGTTCTTC.

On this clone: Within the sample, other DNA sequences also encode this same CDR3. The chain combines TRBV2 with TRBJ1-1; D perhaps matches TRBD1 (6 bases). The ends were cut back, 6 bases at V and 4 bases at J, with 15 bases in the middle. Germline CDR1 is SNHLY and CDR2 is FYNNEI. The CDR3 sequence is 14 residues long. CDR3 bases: TGTGCCAGCAGGGAACAGGGTTTTAGCACTGAAGCTTTCTTT. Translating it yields CASREQGFSTEAFF.

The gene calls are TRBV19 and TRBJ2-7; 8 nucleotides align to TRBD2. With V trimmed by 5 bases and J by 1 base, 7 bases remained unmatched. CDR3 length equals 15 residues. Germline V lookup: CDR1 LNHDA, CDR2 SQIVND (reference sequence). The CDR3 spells CASSYRAGESYEQYF. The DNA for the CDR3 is TGTGCCAGTAGTTACCGAGCGGGAGAGTCCTACGAGCAGTACTTC.

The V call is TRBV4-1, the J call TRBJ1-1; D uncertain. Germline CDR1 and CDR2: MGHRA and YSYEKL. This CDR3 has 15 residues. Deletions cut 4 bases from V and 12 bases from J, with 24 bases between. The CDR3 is CASSPALTDWRVPFF. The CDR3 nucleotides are TGCGCCAGCAGCCCCGCGTTGACTGACTGGAGGGTACCTTTCTTT.

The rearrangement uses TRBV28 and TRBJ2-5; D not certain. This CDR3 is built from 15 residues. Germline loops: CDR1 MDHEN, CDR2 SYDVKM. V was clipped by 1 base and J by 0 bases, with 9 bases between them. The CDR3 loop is CASSLYQPYQETQYF. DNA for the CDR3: TGTGCCAGCAGTTTATATCAACCGTACCAAGAGACCCAGTACTTC.

The CDR3 sequence is CASSSGAGTEAFF. The CDR3 nucleotides read TGTGCCAGCAGTTCAGGGGCGGGCACTGAAGCTTTCTTT. The rearrangement uses TRBV2 and TRBJ1-1, with D possibly matching TRBD1 (6 bases). Germline V lookup: CDR1 SNHLY, CDR2 FYNNEI. The CDR3 runs to 13 residues. The V end was cut by 5 bases, the J end by 4 bases, with 11 bases between.

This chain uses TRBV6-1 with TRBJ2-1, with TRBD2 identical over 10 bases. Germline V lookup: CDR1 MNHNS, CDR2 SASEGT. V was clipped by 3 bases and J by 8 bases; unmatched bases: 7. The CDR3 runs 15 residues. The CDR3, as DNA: TGTGCCAGCAGTGAGTCTAGCGGGAGTTGGTATGAGCAGTTCTTC. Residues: CASSESSGSWYEQFF.

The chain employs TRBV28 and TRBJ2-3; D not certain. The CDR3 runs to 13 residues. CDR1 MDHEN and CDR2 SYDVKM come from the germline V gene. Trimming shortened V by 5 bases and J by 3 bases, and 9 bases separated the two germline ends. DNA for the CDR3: TGTGCCAGCAGTACTCCAGCTACAGATACGCAGTATTTT. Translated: CASSTPATDTQYF.